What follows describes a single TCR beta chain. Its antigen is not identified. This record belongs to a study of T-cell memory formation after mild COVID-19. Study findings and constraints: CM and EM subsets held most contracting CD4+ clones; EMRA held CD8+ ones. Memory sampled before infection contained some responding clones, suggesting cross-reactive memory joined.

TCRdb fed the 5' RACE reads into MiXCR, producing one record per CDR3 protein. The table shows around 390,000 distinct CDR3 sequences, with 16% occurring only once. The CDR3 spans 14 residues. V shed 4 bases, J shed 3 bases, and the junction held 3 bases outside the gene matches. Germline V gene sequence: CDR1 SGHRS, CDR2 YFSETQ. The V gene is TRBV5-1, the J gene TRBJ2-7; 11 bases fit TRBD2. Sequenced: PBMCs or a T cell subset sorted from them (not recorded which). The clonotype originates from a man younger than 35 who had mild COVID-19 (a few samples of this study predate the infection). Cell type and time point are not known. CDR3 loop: CASSAGTSGYEQYF. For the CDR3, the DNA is TGCGCCAGCAGCGCCGGGACTAGCGGCTACGAGCAGTACTTC. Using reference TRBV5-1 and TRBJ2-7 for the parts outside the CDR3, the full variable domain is KAGVTQTPRYLIKTRGQQVTLSCSPISGHRSVSWYQQTPGQGLQFLFEYFSETQRNKGNFPGRFSGRQFSNSRSEMNVSTLELGDSALYLCASSAGTSGYEQYFGPGTRLTVT.